This TCR beta chain was profiled in a study of blood T cell repertoires in COVID-19. Study in general: Material from acute and convalescent COVID-19 was sourced from the United States, Italy and Spain. PBMCs, B-cell-depleted T cells, or T cells were the source of the cDNA or gDNA that made up the material.

In the source study's methods: Researchers report that nucleated cell counts were estimated from reference gene primer amplification. Profiling relied on immunoSEQ multiplex PCR, and the TCRdb table lists in-frame clones only, not all of them. The DNA was the basis for D and trimming; V, J and clone size are from that table. Of roughly 230,000 clones in the sample, approximately 86% are singletons; the top ten hold around 0.7%. Unmatched junction bases numbered 8, after V lost 6 bases and J lost 4 bases. CDR1 and CDR2 (germline): SGHRS, YFSETQ. This CDR3 is built from 15 residues. Material: peripheral blood. The clonotype originates from a human donor in a cohort sampled during active COVID-19. The chain has TRBV5-1 and TRBJ2-1; TRBD2 agrees at 9 bases. CDR3 sequence: CASTERRGGYNEQFF. In nucleotides, the CDR3 is TGCGCCAGCACTGAAAGGCGGGGGGGATACAATGAGCAGTTCTTC.